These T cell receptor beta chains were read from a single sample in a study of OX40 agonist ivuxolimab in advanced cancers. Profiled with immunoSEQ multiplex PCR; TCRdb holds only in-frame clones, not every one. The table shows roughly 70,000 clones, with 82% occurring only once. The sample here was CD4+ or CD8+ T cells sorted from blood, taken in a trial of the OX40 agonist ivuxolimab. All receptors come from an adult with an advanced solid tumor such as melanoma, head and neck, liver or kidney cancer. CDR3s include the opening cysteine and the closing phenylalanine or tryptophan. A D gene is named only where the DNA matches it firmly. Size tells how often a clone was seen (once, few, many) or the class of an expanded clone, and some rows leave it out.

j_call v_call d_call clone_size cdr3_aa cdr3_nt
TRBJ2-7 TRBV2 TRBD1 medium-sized CASSGQGENEQYF TGTGCCAGCAGTGGACAGGGGGAAAACGAGCAGTACTTC
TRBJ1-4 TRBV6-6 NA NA CASRLQEARGLFF TGTGCCAGCAGATTACAGGAGGCGCGTGGACTGTTTTTT
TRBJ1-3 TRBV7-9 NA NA CASDHRAGNTIYF TGTGCCAGCGATCACAGGGCAGGAAACACCATATATTTT
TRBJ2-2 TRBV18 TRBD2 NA CASSPPREGPVELFF TGTGCCAGCTCACCACCCCGGGAGGGCCCCGTGGAGCTGTTTTTT
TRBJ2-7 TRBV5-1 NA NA CASSLNGGTSYEQYF TGCGCCAGCAGCTTGAACGGGGGCACCAGCTACGAGCAGTACTTC
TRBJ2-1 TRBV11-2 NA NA CASSPRWSGAPNEQFF TGTGCCAGCAGCCCCAGGTGGTCCGGGGCTCCCAATGAGCAGTTCTTC
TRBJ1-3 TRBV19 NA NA CASSMYRAGGNTIYF TGTGCCAGTAGTATGTACAGGGCTGGTGGAAACACCATATATTTT
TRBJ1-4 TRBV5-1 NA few CASSYTGGSREKLFF TGCGCCAGCAGTTACACCGGGGGAAGTAGGGAAAAACTGTTTTTT
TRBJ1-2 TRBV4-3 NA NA CASSQREQGNGYTF TGCGCCAGCAGCCAAAGGGAACAGGGAAATGGCTACACCTTC
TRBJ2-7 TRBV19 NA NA CASSIGTNPTGEQYF TGTGCCAGTAGTATAGGTACTAATCCCACGGGGGAGCAGTACTTC
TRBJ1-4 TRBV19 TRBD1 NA CASSMGNRGRGEKLFF TGTGCCAGTAGTATGGGGAACAGGGGGCGCGGTGAAAAACTGTTTTTT
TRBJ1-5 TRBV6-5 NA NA CASSSLGGYQPQHF TGTGCCAGCAGTTCCCTAGGGGGGTATCAGCCCCAGCATTTT
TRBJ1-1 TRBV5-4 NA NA CASSLTSSNTEAFF TGTGCCAGCAGCCTGACGAGTTCGAACACTGAAGCTTTCTTT
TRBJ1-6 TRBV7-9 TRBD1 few CASSLTGYDSPLHF TGTGCCAGCAGCTTGACAGGGTACGATTCACCCCTCCACTTT
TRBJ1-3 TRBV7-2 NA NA CASSLGPGNTIYF TGTGCCAGCAGCTTAGGCCCAGGAAACACCATATATTTT